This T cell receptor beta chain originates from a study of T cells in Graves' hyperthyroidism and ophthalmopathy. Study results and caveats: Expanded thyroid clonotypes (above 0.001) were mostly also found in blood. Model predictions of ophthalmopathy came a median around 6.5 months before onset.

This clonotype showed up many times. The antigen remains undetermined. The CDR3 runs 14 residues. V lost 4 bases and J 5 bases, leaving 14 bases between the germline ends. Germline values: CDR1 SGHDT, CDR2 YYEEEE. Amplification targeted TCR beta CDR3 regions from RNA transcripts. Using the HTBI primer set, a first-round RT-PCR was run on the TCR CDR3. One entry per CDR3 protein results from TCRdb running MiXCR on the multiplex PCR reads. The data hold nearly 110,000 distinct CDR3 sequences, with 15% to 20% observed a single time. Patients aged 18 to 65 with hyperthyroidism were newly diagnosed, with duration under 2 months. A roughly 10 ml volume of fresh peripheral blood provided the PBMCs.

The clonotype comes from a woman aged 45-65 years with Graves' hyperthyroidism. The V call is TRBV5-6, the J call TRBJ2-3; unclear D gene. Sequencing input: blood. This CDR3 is CASSPFVPQDTQYF. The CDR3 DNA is TGTGCCAGCAGCCCGTTTGTTCCTCAAGATACGCAGTATTTT.